These 10 T cell receptor beta chains were all obtained from the same sample, sequenced in a study of T cells expressing NK-cell markers. TCRdb reprocessed the 5' RACE reads and reports one entry per CDR3 protein, with no DNA. The listing records approximately 460,000 distinct CDR3 sequences. Source material: blood T cells: a sorted CD56 or NKG2C T cell subset, CD4+ or CD8+ T cells, or bulk PBMC T cells (not recorded which). The receptors originated from a woman aged 18-69 years in good health.

V and J are TRBV27 and TRBJ2-1. CDR3 length equals 15 residues. Germline values: CDR1 MNHEY, CDR2 SMNVEV (reference sequence). CDR3: CASRASGSPYNEQFF.

This chain links TRBV15 with TRBJ1-4; TCRdb lists TRBD1, though no DNA is available to test this call. Germline V gene lookup returns CDR1 LNHNV and CDR2 YYDKDF (reference sequence). The CDR3 consists of 15 residues. CDR3 region: CATSRGQPRNEKLFF.

The chain is built from TRBV5-1 and TRBJ2-3; the D gene TCRdb calls, TRBD2, cannot be checked with no DNA. Germline CDR1 SGHRS, CDR2 YFSETQ. The CDR3 has 14 residues. CDR3 loop: CASSLELSPDTQYF.

The chain is built from TRBV27 and TRBJ1-2. CDR1 and CDR2 (germline): MNHEY, SMNVEV (reference sequence). The CDR3 totals 16 residues. The CDR3 sequence is CASSPILWAGNYGYTF.

The gene calls are TRBV10-2 and TRBJ2-1; TCRdb lists TRBD2, though no DNA is available to test this call. The CDR3 is made up of 13 amino acids. Germline V gene data show CDR1 as WSHSY and CDR2 as SAAADI. The CDR3 loop reads CASSSLAGGPEFF.

This CDR3 is CSASDPSGGPSRNEQFF. This chain links TRBV20-1 with TRBJ2-1; the TCRdb D gene call, TRBD2, has no DNA to confirm it. The CDR3 has 17 amino acids. The germline V gene has CDR1 DFQATT and CDR2 SNEGSKA (reference sequence).

The chain links TRBV5-5 to TRBJ2-1; absent DNA, TCRdb's TRBD1 call cannot be checked. The CDR3 spans 16 residues. Germline loops: CDR1 SGHKS, CDR2 YYEKEE (reference sequence). This chain's CDR3 is CASSLWGPDGYNEQFF.

The CDR3 is CASSGTTTSNNEQFF. The V call is TRBV5-1, the J call TRBJ2-1; checking the TCRdb D call of TRBD2 is not possible without DNA. The V gene's germline CDR1 is SGHRS and CDR2 YFSETQ. The CDR3 spans 15 residues.

This rearrangement joins TRBV12-3 or TRBV12-4 to TRBJ1-1; without DNA, the TCRdb call of TRBD1 cannot be checked. There are 14 residues in the CDR3. CDR3 sequence: CASRGRDSNTEAFF.

The chain joins TRBV10-1 to TRBJ2-3; as DNA is missing, the TRBD2 call by TCRdb cannot be tested. CDR3 length equals 15 residues. Germline values: CDR1 WNHNN, CDR2 SYGVQD (reference sequence). The CDR3 spells CASSESGGRRDTQYF.